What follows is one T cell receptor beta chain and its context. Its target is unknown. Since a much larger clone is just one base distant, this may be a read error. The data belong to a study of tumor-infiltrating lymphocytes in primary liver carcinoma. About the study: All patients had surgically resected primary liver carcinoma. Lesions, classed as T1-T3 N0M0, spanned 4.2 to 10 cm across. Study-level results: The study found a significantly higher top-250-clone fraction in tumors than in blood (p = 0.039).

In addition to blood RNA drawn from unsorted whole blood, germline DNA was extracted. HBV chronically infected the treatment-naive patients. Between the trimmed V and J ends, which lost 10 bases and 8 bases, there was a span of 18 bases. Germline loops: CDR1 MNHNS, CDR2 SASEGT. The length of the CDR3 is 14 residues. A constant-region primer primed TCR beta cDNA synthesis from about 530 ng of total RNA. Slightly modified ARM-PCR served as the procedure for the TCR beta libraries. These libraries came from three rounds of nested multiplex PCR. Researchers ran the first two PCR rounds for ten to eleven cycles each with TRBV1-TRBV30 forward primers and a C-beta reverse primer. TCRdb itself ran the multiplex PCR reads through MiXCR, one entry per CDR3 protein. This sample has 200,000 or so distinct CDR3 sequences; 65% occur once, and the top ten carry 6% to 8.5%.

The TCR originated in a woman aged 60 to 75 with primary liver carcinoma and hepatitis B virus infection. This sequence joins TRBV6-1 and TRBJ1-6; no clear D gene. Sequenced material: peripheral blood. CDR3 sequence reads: CATRLMWGDSPLHF. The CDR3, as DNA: TGTGCCACCCGACTCATGTGGGGTGATTCACCCCTCCACTTT.